Listed below are T cell receptor beta chains from one sample, sequenced in a study of CD8 T cells in ankylosing spondylitis. TCRdb reprocessed the 5' RACE reads with MiXCR, giving one entry per CDR3 protein. Of 670,000 or so distinct CDR3 sequences in the sample, under 20% are singletons; the top ten hold about 20%. Material for sequencing was blood, either unsorted or a sorted T cell fraction (not recorded which). The receptors were gathered from a male donor with ankylosing spondylitis. Both conserved end residues are part of each CDR3. Fields, in order: clone size, J gene, V gene, D gene, CDR3 DNA, CDR3 protein. The D gene is left open where the match is weak. The listing skips clone size in some rows; elsewhere it reads once, few, many or a size class.

size: .
J: TRBJ2-7
V: TRBV7-9
D: .
DNA: TGTGCCAGCAGCTTAAAGGCAGACGAGCAGTACTTC
CDR3: CASSLKADEQYF

size: few
J: TRBJ2-7
V: TRBV12-3/TRBV12-4
D: .
DNA: TGTGCCAGCAGTCCGTGGATCCATTCCTACGAGCAGTACTTC
CDR3: CASSPWIHSYEQYF

size: few
J: TRBJ2-1
V: TRBV6-1
D: TRBD2
DNA: TGTGCCAGCAGTGAAATAGCGGGAGGGGGTAATGAGCAGTTCTTC
CDR3: CASSEIAGGGNEQFF

size: .
J: TRBJ1-2
V: TRBV28
D: .
DNA: TGTGCCAGCAGTTCAGGCCGACCGTCGGCTAACTATGGCTACACCTTC
CDR3: CASSSGRPSANYGYTF

size: .
J: TRBJ2-2
V: TRBV6-2/TRBV6-3
D: .
DNA: TGTGCCACCGCCGGGGAATTGAACACCGGGGAGCTGTTTTTT
CDR3: CATAGELNTGELFF

size: .
J: TRBJ2-1
V: TRBV10-3
D: TRBD2
DNA: TGTGCCATCAGTGAGCCCCAGAGCGGGAGGCGGAATGAGCAGTTCTTC
CDR3: CAISEPQSGRRNEQFF

size: few
J: TRBJ1-1
V: TRBV5-1
D: TRBD1
DNA: TGCGCCAGCAGCTTGGCACAGGGGGCCGACACTGAAGCTTTCTTT
CDR3: CASSLAQGADTEAFF

size: few
J: TRBJ2-1
V: TRBV20-1
D: TRBD2
DNA: TGCAGTGCTAGGGATCAAGGGGAGGGCTCGAATGAGCAGTTCTTC
CDR3: CSARDQGEGSNEQFF

size: many
J: TRBJ2-1
V: TRBV20-1
D: .
DNA: TGCAGTGCCCACCAATACTCCTACAATGAGCAGTTCTTC
CDR3: CSAHQYSYNEQFF

size: .
J: TRBJ1-5
V: TRBV20-1
D: .
DNA: TGCAGTGCCCCCCTTGGTGGAGGAAGTTTGGGCCAGCCCCAGCATTTT
CDR3: CSAPLGGGSLGQPQHF

size: .
J: TRBJ1-1
V: TRBV2
D: .
DNA: TGTGCCAGCAGCCTGGACCCTGAAAACACTGAAGCTTTCTTT
CDR3: CASSLDPENTEAFF

size: few
J: TRBJ2-3
V: TRBV7-9
D: .
DNA: TGTGCCAGCAGCTTTCAGTCAGTAGCAACCTTTCGCGGGACGCAGTATTTT
CDR3: CASSFQSVATFRGTQYF

size: many
J: TRBJ1-4
V: TRBV18
D: .
DNA: TGTGCCAGCTCACAGGACACCCTTACTGCAACTAATGAAAAACTGTTTTTT
CDR3: CASSQDTLTATNEKLFF

size: .
J: TRBJ2-1
V: TRBV29-1
D: TRBD2
DNA: TGCAGCGTTGAAGGGCGGGAGGGTACGAGTGAGCAGTTCTTC
CDR3: CSVEGREGTSEQFF

size: few
J: TRBJ2-1
V: TRBV7-9
D: TRBD2
DNA: TGTGCCAGCAGTCCCCCCGGGACTAGCTTCAATGAGCAGTTCTTC
CDR3: CASSPPGTSFNEQFF

size: few
J: TRBJ2-2
V: TRBV5-1
D: .
DNA: TGCGCCAGCAGGATCCTTCCGCAGGGGTACGGGGAGCTGTTTTTT
CDR3: CASRILPQGYGELFF

size: few
J: TRBJ2-3
V: TRBV2
D: TRBD1
DNA: TGTGCCAGCAGTGATATGACAGGGGGTACAGATACGCAGTATTTT
CDR3: CASSDMTGGTDTQYF

size: few
J: TRBJ2-7
V: TRBV29-1
D: TRBD1
DNA: TGCAGCGTCCGACAGGGGGACGACGAGCAGTACTTC
CDR3: CSVRQGDDEQYF

size: few
J: TRBJ2-3
V: TRBV7-9
D: .
DNA: TGTGCCAGCAGCTTATTGGGGCCATCCGCAGATACGCAGTATTTT
CDR3: CASSLLGPSADTQYF

size: .
J: TRBJ2-1
V: TRBV5-1
D: .
DNA: TGCGCCAGCAGCTTGGTTCCGGGTAGTGAGCAGTTCTTC
CDR3: CASSLVPGSEQFF

size: .
J: TRBJ1-1
V: TRBV7-9
D: .
DNA: TGTGCCAGCACCCCTAGTCCCGGACAGACCATGAACACTGAAGCTTTCTTT
CDR3: CASTPSPGQTMNTEAFF

size: .
J: TRBJ1-2
V: TRBV29-1
D: .
DNA: TGCAGCGTGGGACATCCTTCTGTAAACTATGGCTACACCTTC
CDR3: CSVGHPSVNYGYTF

size: .
J: TRBJ2-7
V: TRBV9
D: .
DNA: TGTGCCAGCAGCCCACGCCAGCTCAGCTACGAGCAGTACTTC
CDR3: CASSPRQLSYEQYF

size: few
J: TRBJ2-7
V: TRBV20-1
D: .
DNA: TGCAGCATTCCCCGGGACACTTTAAGCGAGCAGTACTTC
CDR3: CSIPRDTLSEQYF

size: .
J: TRBJ2-1
V: TRBV5-6
D: TRBD2
DNA: TGTGCCAGCAGCTTGGTTGGGCTAGCGGCCGACAATGAGCAGTTCTTC
CDR3: CASSLVGLAADNEQFF

size: once
J: TRBJ1-1
V: TRBV4-1
D: .
DNA: TGCGCCAGCAGCCAAACCATCGGGACGGCACAAACGGAAGCTTTCTTT
CDR3: CASSQTIGTAQTEAFF

size: few
J: TRBJ2-7
V: TRBV5-6
D: TRBD2
DNA: TGTGCCAGCAGAGGGGGGTACGGGACTAGCGGGACCTACGAGCAGTACTTC
CDR3: CASRGGYGTSGTYEQYF

size: .
J: TRBJ1-1
V: TRBV12-3/TRBV12-4
D: .
DNA: TGTGCCAGCAGCCTAGACAGAAAAGCTTTCTTT
CDR3: CASSLDRKAFF

size: few
J: TRBJ2-3
V: TRBV7-2
D: TRBD2
DNA: TGTGCCAGCAGCCCCGACTCGGCGGGGGGCACAGATACGCAGTATTTT
CDR3: CASSPDSAGGTDTQYF

size: .
J: TRBJ1-5
V: TRBV12-3/TRBV12-4
D: .
DNA: TGTGCCAGCAGAGCTATTGACAGGTCAGCGCCCCAGCATTTT
CDR3: CASRAIDRSAPQHF

size: .
J: TRBJ2-1
V: TRBV13
D: TRBD2
DNA: TGTGCCAGCAGCTTAGGGAGGACTAGCGGGAGTAGCGGTGAGCAGTTCTTC
CDR3: CASSLGRTSGSSGEQFF

size: few
J: TRBJ2-3
V: TRBV28
D: .
DNA: TGTGCCAGCAGCGGGAGAATGCCAGATACGCAGTATTTT
CDR3: CASSGRMPDTQYF

size: few
J: TRBJ1-3
V: TRBV30
D: .
DNA: TGTGCCTGGAGTCAGATCGGAAACACCATATATTTT
CDR3: CAWSQIGNTIYF

size: few
J: TRBJ1-1
V: TRBV12-3/TRBV12-4
D: .
DNA: TGTGCCAGCAGTTCCGGACCCGGGCGAGCTTTCTTT
CDR3: CASSSGPGRAFF

size: few
J: TRBJ1-5
V: TRBV7-9
D: .
DNA: TGTGCCAGCAGCTCGACAGGTTTGGATCAGCCCCAGCATTTT
CDR3: CASSSTGLDQPQHF

size: .
J: TRBJ1-4
V: TRBV9
D: .
DNA: TGTGCCAGCAGCGTAGCAGGTTTGGGGGAAAAACTGTTTTTT
CDR3: CASSVAGLGEKLFF

size: few
J: TRBJ2-2
V: TRBV11-2
D: .
DNA: TGTGCCAGCAGCTTAGTAACTTGGGGTACCGGGGAGCTGTTTTTT
CDR3: CASSLVTWGTGELFF

size: .
J: TRBJ1-1
V: TRBV5-5
D: .
DNA: TGTGCCAGCAGCTTACTTGGGGCAGGTGCGACTGAAGCTTTCTTT
CDR3: CASSLLGAGATEAFF

size: .
J: TRBJ1-4
V: TRBV12-3/TRBV12-4
D: .
DNA: TGTGCCAGCAGTTTACTGACCCAAAGGGGTGAAAAACTGTTTTTT
CDR3: CASSLLTQRGEKLFF

size: once
J: TRBJ2-3
V: TRBV20-1
D: .
DNA: TGCAGTGCTACCACCGGGACACAGACCACAGATACGCAGTATTTT
CDR3: CSATTGTQTTDTQYF

size: few
J: TRBJ1-6
V: TRBV14
D: .
DNA: TGTGCCAGCAGCCCACTGACAGAAGATTCACCCCTCCACTTT
CDR3: CASSPLTEDSPLHF

size: .
J: TRBJ2-2
V: TRBV18
D: TRBD2
DNA: TGTGCCAGCCGGGGACTAGCGAACACCGGGGAGCTGTTTTTT
CDR3: CASRGLANTGELFF

size: few
J: TRBJ2-7
V: TRBV5-1
D: .
DNA: TGCGCCAGCAGCTTAGACAGGTCATACTACGAGCAGTACTTC
CDR3: CASSLDRSYYEQYF

size: few
J: TRBJ2-2
V: TRBV12-3/TRBV12-4
D: TRBD2
DNA: TGTGCCAGCACAAAGGGACTAGCGGGAGGATATAACACCGGGGAGCTGTTTTTT
CDR3: CASTKGLAGGYNTGELFF

size: .
J: TRBJ1-1
V: TRBV18
D: .
DNA: TGTGCCAGCTCACCGAAAGACACGGGTGAAGCTTTCTTT
CDR3: CASSPKDTGEAFF

size: few
J: TRBJ2-5
V: TRBV20-1
D: TRBD2
DNA: TGCAGTGCTAAGGCGGGGGGCGTCGAGACCCAGTACTTC
CDR3: CSAKAGGVETQYF

size: many
J: TRBJ2-7
V: TRBV7-7
D: .
DNA: TGTGCCAGCAGCTTAGTTACCCAAGGGGAGCAGTACTTC
CDR3: CASSLVTQGEQYF

size: .
J: TRBJ2-7
V: TRBV4-3
D: .
DNA: TGCGCCAGCAGCCAAGACCTTGACAGAAGGACTGGGCAGTACTTC
CDR3: CASSQDLDRRTGQYF

size: few
J: TRBJ2-2
V: TRBV29-1
D: .
DNA: TGCAGCGTTGAAGATACAGGGTGGGGCACCGGGGAGCTGTTTTTT
CDR3: CSVEDTGWGTGELFF

size: .
J: TRBJ2-1
V: TRBV2
D: .
DNA: TGTGCCAGCAGTGCTAGCAAGCCCTACAATGAGCAGTTCTTC
CDR3: CASSASKPYNEQFF

size: few
J: TRBJ2-7
V: TRBV4-1
D: TRBD1
DNA: TGCGCCAGCAGCCATCGGACAGGGTCTGCCTCCTACGAGCAGTACTTC
CDR3: CASSHRTGSASYEQYF

size: few
J: TRBJ2-1
V: TRBV21-1
D: .
DNA: TGTGCCAGCAGCAAAGGTGCTAGCGGGAGCAATGAGCAGTTCTTC
CDR3: CASSKGASGSNEQFF

size: few
J: TRBJ2-2
V: TRBV7-2
D: TRBD2
DNA: TGTGCCAGCAGCTTAATAGCGGGACCGAACACCGGGGAGCTGTTTTTT
CDR3: CASSLIAGPNTGELFF

size: few
J: TRBJ1-1
V: TRBV11-2
D: .
DNA: TGTGCCAGCAGCACAGCCGGAGCCACGAGAACTGAAGCTTTCTTT
CDR3: CASSTAGATRTEAFF